This T cell receptor (beta chain) was sequenced during a study of regulatory T cells in long-lasting Graves disease. With iRepertoire HTBI primers and Arm-PCR of CDR3 regions, TCR beta libraries were built. MiXCR was run by TCRdb on the multiplex PCR reads, yielding one entry per CDR3 protein. Seen here are 350,000 to 500,000 distinct CDR3 sequences, 21% observed once, and the top ten hold approximately 14%. Germline CDR1 is SGDLS and CDR2 is YYNGEE. V lost 2 bases to trimming and J lost 3 bases; unmatched junction nucleotides: 6. This CDR3 is built from 17 residues. This clonotype appeared a few times. Time point of the sample: persistent/refractory GD, antithyroid drugs over 5 years with positive TRAb. After RNA was extracted from PBMCs, the TCR library was made from it.

This rearrangement joins TRBV9 to TRBJ2-2; 11 bases agree with TRBD2. The sequencing here drew on peripheral blood mononuclear cells (PBMCs), taken when the disease was refractory, from a patient treated with antithyroid drugs. This TCR came from a female donor with Graves disease. CDR3 loop: CASSVQLAGEDTGELFF. CDR3 nucleotides: TGTGCCAGCAGCGTTCAACTAGCGGGAGAAGACACCGGGGAGCTGTTTTTT.